The clone carrying this T cell receptor (beta chain) was counted between two and nine times. With iRepertoire HTBI primers and Arm-PCR of CDR3 regions, TCR beta libraries were built. In the original processing: Analysis of the samples identified 50 to 70 TRBV and 14 TRBJ segments. TCRdb independently ran MiXCR on the multiplex PCR reads; one entry per CDR3 protein. The V and J calls reflect TCRdb's pipeline rather than the authors' work. Among 440,000 or so distinct CDR3 sequences listed, approximately 15% were seen once. The data originate from a study of regulatory T cells in long-lasting Graves disease. Losses at the gene ends were 1 base for V and 5 bases for J; bases not matched to a gene: 9. CDR3 length: 16 residues. Germline V gene lookup returns CDR1 DFQATT and CDR2 SNEGSKA (reference sequence). The time point here: newly diagnosed GD, antithyroid drugs for less than 3 months. RNA from PBMCs was the source of the TCR library.

This sample also appeared in a second study, on T cells in Graves' hyperthyroidism and ophthalmopathy. Turning to that study: Primed by the HTBI set, a first-round RT-PCR was run on the TCR CDR3.

The receptor's source is a woman aged 25 to 45 with Graves disease. The chain is built from TRBV20-1 and TRBJ1-4; 8 bases fit TRBD1. The input for sequencing was peripheral blood mononuclear cells (PBMCs), taken at new diagnosis, from a patient treated with antithyroid drugs. The CDR3: CSARAWGGQENEKLFF. CDR3 nucleotide sequence: TGCAGTGCTAGAGCATGGGGGGGACAGGAAAATGAAAAACTGTTTTTT.